The sequence of this T cell receptor beta chain was determined in a study of shared clonotypes between healthy human individuals (TCRdb year 2020). Study-level background: The cohort comprised a couple of women and three men aged 18 to 49 years. For each donor, three plates each were used for CD4 naive and CD4 memory, two plates were used for CD8 naive, and one plate was used for CD8 memory. To estimate repertoire size and how much clonotype sharing occurs between individuals, the study deeply sequenced the blood TCR repertoires of several healthy adults. Libraries were prepared and TCR repertoires were sequenced by different laboratories using diverse techniques, in order to increase sequencing depth and limit assay-specific biases. Each donor's leukapheresis produced roughly between roughly 0.85 and 10 billion PBMCs. General study outcomes and caveats: Incomplete sequencing was indicated by rarefaction of sorted-subset datasets, despite the large sequencing depth. Based on pairwise subsampling, the degree of clonotype sharing among donors was expected to be affected by sequencing depth. Sampling was restricted to blood, and TCR repertoires in tissue are likely to differ from TCR repertoires in blood. Because the study included only a small number of donors, the genetic and exposure-history diversity represented was limited. Compared with non-shared clonotypes, clonotypes shared by all four sorted-subset donors had higher generation probabilities. Naive subsets generally had larger estimated clonotype richness than memory subsets did. About 4.5% of naive CD4, 3.5% of naive CD8, 2.3% of memory CD4, and about 0.4% of memory CD8 clonotypes were shared across a few donors.

Using the deep immunoSEQ assay, TCR CDR3 regions were amplified from genomic DNA by multiplex PCR. For each cell subset, the extracted genomic DNA was distributed evenly across all wells of several immunoSEQ 96-well plates, and each plate served as one replicate. For sorted subsets, each replicate PCR was loaded with about 0.2 ug genomic DNA, equivalent to some 31,000 T cell genomes. The purified libraries were quantified using a Qubit 3.0 fluorometer, sized with a Bioanalyzer 2100, and then quantified again using the KAPA Library Quantification kit. A separate single-read 150-cycle Illumina NextSeq 550 flow cell was used to sequence each immunoSEQ 96-well plate. On the authors' methods: The immunoSEQ output contained only junctional sequences without quality scores, so filtering could not match that applied to full-length reads. Sequences were annotated with PyIR, a Python wrapper for IgBLAST v1.9, and V/J genes and CDR3 were assigned using IMGT germline references. Reads were filtered out if the reads had weak V/J assignments (E-value above 1e-6), no CDR3, stop codons, out-of-frame junctions, or ambiguous translated residues. V3J clonotypes were defined as sequences sharing the same inferred V gene, J gene, and CDR3 amino acid sequence. Percentage overlap between repertoires was computed as shared unique clonotypes divided by the size of the smaller repertoire. Three approaches were used to assess repertoire richness: RTK rarefaction, the Chao1 estimator, and Recon v2.1 estimates of unobserved clonotypes. Generation probabilities were computed with OLGA for all TCRbeta clonotypes obtained by the gDNA method from a handful of donors. TCRdb took over this immuneACCESS table, retaining in-frame rearrangements with V and J assigned. Such tables are incomplete; in checked studies, under half of the missing clones stem from an unresolved V gene, and the remainder is unexplained. That table is the source of V, J and clone size, and D and trimming were worked out from the DNA. In this sample the table shows about 640,000 clones, approximately 75% of which occur a single time. 1.8% of the sample lies in the top ten.

The germline V gene encodes CDR1 SGHNT and CDR2 YYREEE (reference sequence). The CDR3 measures 13 amino acids from cysteine to phenylalanine. Here the CDR3 DNA is all that survives: 39 bases in frame from base 1. V gives up 0 bases and J gives up 6 bases, and the segment between their germline ends measures 8 bases. Donors were healthy HIV-negative adults with no recently reported acute infections or vaccinations. All donors were Caucasian adults living in Nashville, Tennessee, USA. Magnetic negative selection was used to enrich CD4+ T cells, after which naive cells were positively selected on CD45RA and the negative fraction became the memory subset. After blood collection by leukapheresis, PBMCs were isolated using Ficoll-Histopaque density gradient centrifugation and then cryopreserved in the vapor phase of liquid nitrogen. Analytical flow cytometry was used to check the purity and quantity of every magnetically sorted T cell population. Genomic DNA was isolated from each sorted fraction and quantified by UV absorbance on a Nanodrop 2000c.

With regard to this clone: The antigen this receptor binds is unknown. No base-level quality is on record; no much larger clone is a single base apart.

The sequence came from a woman aged 25 to 39 in good health. The receptor chain draws on TRBV5-4 and TRBJ2-3, with the D gene too uncertain to name. The source material was memory CD4+ T cells sorted from blood. The label giving this sample's cell subset or site can be read as: CD45RA-negative fraction. The CDR3 reads as follows: CASSLGSLDTQYF. The nucleotides read TGTGCCAGCAGCTTGGGCTCCCTTGATACGCAGTATTTT.